Listed below are T cell receptor beta chains from one sample, sequenced in a study of blood T cell repertoires in COVID-19. Clones were read by immunoSEQ multiplex PCR, and TCRdb kept only the in-frame ones, dropping some. The data show over 85,000 clones, around 88% seen once. The sequenced material came from peripheral blood. Receptor source: a woman between 70 and 85 years old with acute or convalescent COVID-19. CDR3s include the opening cysteine and the closing phenylalanine or tryptophan. The D gene is left open where the match is weak. Part of the rows lack a size; the others show once, few, many or a class for expanded clones.

D	J	size	V	CDR3
TRBD1	TRBJ2-7	once	TRBV4-1	CASSQLQGNSYEQYF
TRBD1	TRBJ1-3	NA	TRBV10-3	CAISESQGATSGNTIYF
TRBD1	TRBJ1-2	NA	TRBV5-1	CASSQDRDYTF
NA	TRBJ1-4	NA	TRBV5-4	CASSLKASTNEKLFF
NA	TRBJ1-2	NA	TRBV19	CASSIASGGNGYTF
NA	TRBJ1-6	NA	TRBV6-5	CASSSEGNNSPLHF
NA	TRBJ1-6	NA	TRBV7-2	CASSLGGIGSPLHF
NA	TRBJ2-1	NA	TRBV7-3	CASSIRTGRGTNEQFF
TRBD1	TRBJ2-6	NA	TRBV19	CASRTGAPGANVLTF
NA	TRBJ2-2	NA	TRBV2	CASMYRPGHANTGELFF
TRBD2	TRBJ2-2	few	TRBV28	CASSSLAGGNTGELFF
TRBD2	TRBJ2-5	once	TRBV7-3	CASSLGTSGIETQYF
NA	TRBJ1-6	NA	TRBV6-5	CASTDRSSYNSPLHF
TRBD2	TRBJ2-2	NA	TRBV11-2	CASSPVGPGGGELFF
TRBD1	TRBJ1-2	NA	TRBV27	CASGGRDRVLWGYTF
TRBD1	TRBJ2-5	NA	TRBV7-9	CATLTGYQETQYF
NA	TRBJ1-6	NA	TRBV12-3/TRBV12-4	CASNDRWDSPLHF
TRBD1	TRBJ1-2	NA	TRBV4-2	CASSQTGTGNYGYTF
TRBD1	TRBJ1-5	NA	TRBV6-5	CASTTGQGHQPQHF
TRBD2	TRBJ2-1	NA	TRBV28	CASSSTSGISNEQFF
NA	TRBJ2-3	once	TRBV5-4	CASSLGTDVTDTQYF
TRBD2	TRBJ2-1	NA	TRBV20-1	CSASGAGGPRDEQFF
NA	TRBJ2-7	NA	TRBV5-8	CASSSTFSGYEQYF
NA	TRBJ1-5	NA	TRBV5-1	CASSLGWEDEDQPQHF
TRBD1	TRBJ2-3	NA	TRBV9	CASEGQGADTQYF
TRBD2	TRBJ2-7	once	TRBV28	CASSLALAGASYEQYF
TRBD1	TRBJ1-4	few	TRBV25-1	CASSVTGETEGGNEKLFF
NA	TRBJ1-6	NA	TRBV5-4	CASSTDSGTSPLHF
TRBD1	TRBJ1-1	NA	TRBV6-5	CASSYTNRGSEAFF
NA	TRBJ1-2	NA	TRBV6-2/TRBV6-3	CASSYSSYYGYTF
NA	TRBJ1-1	NA	TRBV6-5	CASSPSVRRTEAFF
TRBD1	TRBJ2-7	NA	TRBV6-2/TRBV6-3	CASSYLQGTEQYF
NA	TRBJ2-1	NA	TRBV27	CASSLGYRVNEQFF
TRBD2	TRBJ2-1	NA	TRBV10-1	CASSKLAGDYNEQFF
TRBD1	TRBJ2-1	NA	TRBV18	CASSPLDRAREQFF
NA	TRBJ1-1	NA	TRBV5-6	CASSPDTNTEAFF
NA	TRBJ2-3	NA	TRBV3-1/TRBV3-2	CASSARIVAGTDTQYF
TRBD2	TRBJ2-1	NA	TRBV4-2	CASSQQTSGSVGEQFF
TRBD2	TRBJ2-2	NA	TRBV2	CASSEIAGATTGELFF
NA	TRBJ2-1	once	TRBV27	CASSLYLGDEQFF
TRBD1	TRBJ1-1	few	TRBV6-5	CASRPITGVAFF
NA	TRBJ1-1	NA	TRBV27	CASSLKQGRGGTEAFF
TRBD1	TRBJ1-2	few	TRBV18	CASSPPSLDRGIGYTF
TRBD2	TRBJ2-2	once	TRBV5-4	CASSSPSGGATGELFF
TRBD1	TRBJ2-1	NA	TRBV6-5	CATTLGQGDNEQFF
NA	TRBJ2-7	NA	TRBV30	CAWGRTQRREQYF
NA	TRBJ1-4	NA	TRBV27	CASSPPGQKKKEKLFF
NA	TRBJ2-7	NA	TRBV5-1	CASSLALGGVGEQYF
TRBD2	TRBJ2-7	NA	TRBV5-4	CASSLAGGGAYEQYF
NA	TRBJ2-3	NA	TRBV5-1	CASWGAGASTDTQYF
TRBD2	TRBJ2-3	NA	TRBV9	CASSTGLAGGPDTQYF